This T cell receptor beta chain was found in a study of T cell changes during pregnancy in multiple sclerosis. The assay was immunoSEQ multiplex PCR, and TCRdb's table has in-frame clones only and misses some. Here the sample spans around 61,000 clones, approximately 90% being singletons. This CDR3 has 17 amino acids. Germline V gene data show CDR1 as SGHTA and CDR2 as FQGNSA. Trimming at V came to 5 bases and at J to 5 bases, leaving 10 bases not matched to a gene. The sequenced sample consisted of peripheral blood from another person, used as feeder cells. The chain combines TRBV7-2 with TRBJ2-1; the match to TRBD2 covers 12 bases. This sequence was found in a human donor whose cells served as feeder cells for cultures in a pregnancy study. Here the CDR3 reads CASSPRLAGAADNEQFF. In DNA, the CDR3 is TGTGCCAGCAGCCCAAGACTAGCGGGGGCCGCCGACAATGAGCAGTTCTTC. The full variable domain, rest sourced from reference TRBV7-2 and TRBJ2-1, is GAGVSQSPSNKVTEKGKDVELRCDPISGHTALYWYRQSLGQGLEFLIYFQGNSAPDKSGLPSDRFSAERTGGSVSTLTIQRTQQEDSAVYLCASSPRLAGAADNEQFFGPGTRLTVL.